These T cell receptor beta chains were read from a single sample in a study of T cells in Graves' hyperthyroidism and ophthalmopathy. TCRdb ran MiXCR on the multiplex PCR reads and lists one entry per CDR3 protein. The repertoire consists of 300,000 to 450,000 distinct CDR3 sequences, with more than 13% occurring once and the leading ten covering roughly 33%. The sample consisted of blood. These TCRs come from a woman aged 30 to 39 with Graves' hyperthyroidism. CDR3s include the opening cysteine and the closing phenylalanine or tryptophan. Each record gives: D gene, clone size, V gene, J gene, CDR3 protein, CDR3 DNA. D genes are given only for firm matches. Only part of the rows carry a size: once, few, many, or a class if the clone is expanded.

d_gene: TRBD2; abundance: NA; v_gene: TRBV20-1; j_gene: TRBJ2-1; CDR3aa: CSAREGGTSGRRGEQFF; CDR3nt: TGCAGTGCTAGAGAAGGCGGGACTAGCGGGAGAAGGGGTGAGCAGTTCTTC
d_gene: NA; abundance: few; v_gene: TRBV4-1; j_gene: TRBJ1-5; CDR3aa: CASSQVGTQNQPQHF; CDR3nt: TGCGCCAGCAGCCAAGTGGGGACCCAAAATCAGCCCCAGCATTTT
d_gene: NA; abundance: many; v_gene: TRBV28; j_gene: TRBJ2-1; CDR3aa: CASVGNDNEQFF; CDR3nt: TGTGCCAGTGTTGGGAACGACAATGAGCAGTTCTTC
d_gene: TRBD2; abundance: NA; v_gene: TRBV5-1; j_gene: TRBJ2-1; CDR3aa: CASSTRTSGRLHNEQFF; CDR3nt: TGCGCCAGCAGTACGCGGACTAGCGGGAGGCTACACAATGAGCAGTTCTTC
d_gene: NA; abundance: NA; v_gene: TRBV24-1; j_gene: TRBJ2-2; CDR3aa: CATSDLGSSKGGELFF; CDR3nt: TGTGCCACCAGTGATTTGGGGTCAAGTAAGGGCGGGGAGCTGTTTTTT
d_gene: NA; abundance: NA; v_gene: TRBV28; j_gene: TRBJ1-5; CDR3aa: CASSFNIQPQHF; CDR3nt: TGTGCCAGCAGTTTCAACATCCAGCCCCAGCATTTT
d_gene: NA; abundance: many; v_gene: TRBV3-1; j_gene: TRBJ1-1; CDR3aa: CASRLSNTEAFF; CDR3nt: TGTGCCAGCAGGTTAAGTAACACTGAAGCTTTCTTT
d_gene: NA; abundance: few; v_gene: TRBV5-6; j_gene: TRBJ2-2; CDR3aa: CASSSLGLKAGELFF; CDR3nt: TGTGCCAGCAGCTCTCTAGGGCTCAAGGCCGGGGAGCTGTTTTTT
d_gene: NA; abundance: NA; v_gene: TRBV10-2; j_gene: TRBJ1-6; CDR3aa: CASKSSRDNSPLHF; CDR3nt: TGCGCCAGCAAGTCGAGCAGGGACAATTCACCCCTCCACTTT
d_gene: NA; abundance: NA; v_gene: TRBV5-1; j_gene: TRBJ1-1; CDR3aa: CASNLDNTEAFF; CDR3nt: TGCGCCAGCAACTTGGACAACACTGAAGCTTTCTTT
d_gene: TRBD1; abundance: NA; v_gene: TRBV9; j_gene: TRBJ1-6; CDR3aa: CASSVRDRGGSPLHF; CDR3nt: TGTGCCAGCAGCGTTCGGGACAGGGGAGGGTCACCCCTCCACTTT
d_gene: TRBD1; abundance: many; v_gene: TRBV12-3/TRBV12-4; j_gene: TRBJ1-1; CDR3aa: CASRWGQTGTEAFF; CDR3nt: TGTGCCAGCAGGTGGGGACAGACGGGGACTGAAGCTTTCTTT
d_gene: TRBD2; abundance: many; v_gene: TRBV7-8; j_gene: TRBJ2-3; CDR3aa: CASSLRGGETDTQYF; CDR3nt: TGTGCCAGCAGCCTCCGGGGGGGGGAAACAGATACGCAGTATTTT
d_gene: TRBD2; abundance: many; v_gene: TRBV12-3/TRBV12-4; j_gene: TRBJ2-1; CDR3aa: CASSWGGNEQFF; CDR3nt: TGTGCCAGCAGTTGGGGGGGGAATGAGCAGTTCTTC
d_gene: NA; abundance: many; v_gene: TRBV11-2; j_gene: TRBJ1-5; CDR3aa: CASSLAAGDQPQHF; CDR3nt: TGTGCCAGCAGCTTAGCGGCAGGAGATCAGCCCCAGCATTTT
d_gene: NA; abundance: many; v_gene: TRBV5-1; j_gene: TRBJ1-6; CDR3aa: CASSLTEGNSPLHF; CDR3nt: TGCGCCAGCAGCTTGACAGAGGGCAATTCACCCCTCCACTTT
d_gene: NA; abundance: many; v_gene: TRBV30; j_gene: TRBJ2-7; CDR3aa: CAWSVSTDEQYF; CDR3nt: TGTGCCTGGAGTGTTTCGACGGACGAGCAGTACTTC
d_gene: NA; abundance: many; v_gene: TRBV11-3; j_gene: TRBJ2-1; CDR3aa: CASSLGAYREQFF; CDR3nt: TGTGCCAGCAGCTTAGGGGCGTACAGGGAGCAGTTCTTC
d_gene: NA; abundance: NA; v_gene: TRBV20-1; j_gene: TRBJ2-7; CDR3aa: CSVIPQGYSSYEQYF; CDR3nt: TGCAGTGTTATCCCTCAGGGGTATAGCTCCTACGAGCAGTACTTC
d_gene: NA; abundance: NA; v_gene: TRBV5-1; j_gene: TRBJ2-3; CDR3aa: CASSLATGSTDTQYF; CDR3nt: TGCGCCAGCAGCTTGGCCACGGGATCCACAGATACGCAGTATTTT
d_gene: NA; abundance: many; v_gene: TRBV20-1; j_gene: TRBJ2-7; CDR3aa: CSACFYCTYEQYF; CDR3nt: TGCAGTGCTTGCTTCTACTGCACCTACGAGCAGTACTTC
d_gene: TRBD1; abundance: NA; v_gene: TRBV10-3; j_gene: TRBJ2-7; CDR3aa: CAITRQGIGVSYEQHF; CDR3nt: TGTGCCATCACTAGACAGGGCATCGGCGTCTCCTACGAGCAGCACTTC
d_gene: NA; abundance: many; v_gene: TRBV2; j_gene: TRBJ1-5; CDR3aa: CASSGADSFNQPQHF; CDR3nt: TGTGCCAGCAGTGGGGCGGACAGCTTCAATCAGCCCCAGCATTTT
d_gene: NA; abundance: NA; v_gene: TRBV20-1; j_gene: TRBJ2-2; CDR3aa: CSAETASSTGELFF; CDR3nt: TGCAGTGCTGAGACAGCGTCGAGTACCGGGGAGCTGTTTTTT
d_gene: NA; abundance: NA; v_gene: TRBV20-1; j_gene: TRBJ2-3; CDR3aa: CSAKRDGTGTDTQYF; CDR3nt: TGCAGTGCTAAAAGGGACGGGACTGGCACAGATACGCAGTATTTT
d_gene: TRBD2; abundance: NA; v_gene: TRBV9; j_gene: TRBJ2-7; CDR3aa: CASSVEGGTSYEQYF; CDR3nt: TGTGCCAGCAGCGTAGAGGGAGGGACTAGCTACGAGCAGTACTTC
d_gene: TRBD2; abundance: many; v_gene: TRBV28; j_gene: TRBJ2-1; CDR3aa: CASSFRTSGPRDNEQFF; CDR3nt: TGTGCCAGCAGTTTCCGGACTAGCGGGCCCAGGGACAATGAGCAGTTCTTC
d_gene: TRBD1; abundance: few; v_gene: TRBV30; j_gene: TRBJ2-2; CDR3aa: CAWRRKGARTGELFF; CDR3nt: TGTGCCTGGAGAAGAAAGGGGGCTCGGACCGGGGAGCTGTTTTTT